The T cell receptor beta chain under discussion was sequenced for a study of blood T cell repertoires in COVID-19. Looking at the study overall: COVID-19 samples from acute and convalescent phases originated in the United States, Italy and Spain.

The protocol was immunoSEQ multiplex PCR, while the TCRdb copy is restricted to in-frame clones and leaves out a portion. The data contain under 150,000 clones, 88% of them singletons. The CDR3 sequence is 13 residues long. Germline V CDR1 and CDR2: LGHDT, YNNKEL (reference sequence). Trimming pared 5 bases from V and 3 bases from J, leaving 11 bases between. The sample taken for sequencing was peripheral blood. The receptor's source is a human donor in a cohort sampled during active COVID-19. The genes are TRBV3-1 (or the pseudogene TRBV3-2) and TRBJ2-7; D is uncertain. The CDR3 DNA sequence: TGTGCCAGCAGCTCTAGTGAGAGCTACGAGCAGTACTTC. It encodes CASSSSESYEQYF.